The subject of this entry is one T cell receptor beta chain. What it binds is not known. The data belong to a study of T cell repertoires in cytomegalovirus infection. Study-wide context: CMV epitopes used comprised recently identified HLA-C-restricted ones and well-studied HLA-B-restricted ones. Matching HLA type and CMV infection were both indicated by public TCR beta signatures. General study results and limits: What dominated the ex vivo response were HLA-C-restricted CMV-specific TCR beta clonotypes. Summed frequency of shared TCR beta families picked out CMV carriers who also had the relevant HLA.

V lost 2 bases and J lost 6; bases outside the gene matches: 4. The CDR3 length is 14 residues. TCRdb independently ran MiXCR on the reads; one entry per CDR3 protein. The sample holds fewer than 900,000 distinct CDR3 sequences, 25% to 30% seen once. V and J are TRBV12-3 or TRBV12-4 and TRBJ2-1, with TRBD1 matching 7 bases. The clonotype originates from a human donor in good health (CMV status not recorded). Some clones in this sample may be carry-over from other donors' samples. Sample: cultured CD8+ T cells from PBMCs, taken from culture after CMV antigen stimulation. The chain's CDR3 is CASSLRAGGNEQFF. The CDR3 nucleotides are TGTGCCAGCAGTTTAAGAGCAGGGGGCAATGAGCAGTTCTTC.